This entry lists 9 T cell receptor beta chains sequenced from one sample in a study of CD8 T cells in ankylosing spondylitis. Study-level findings and limits: Several highly homologous variants made up a TCR beta motif, and this motif appeared characteristic of ankylosing spondylitis blood.

TCRdb used MiXCR to reprocess the 5' RACE reads, holding one entry per CDR3 protein. The sample has just under 550,000 distinct CDR3 sequences; roughly 12% are singletons. No antigens are known for them. The sample consisted of blood, either unsorted or a sorted T cell fraction (not recorded which). Receptor source: a male donor with ankylosing spondylitis.

With respect to this clonotype: A much more abundant neighbour one base away suggests this may be a read error. The genes are TRBV5-1 and TRBJ2-2; no clear D. This CDR3 region has 15 residues. Germline values: CDR1 SGHRS, CDR2 YFSETQ. CDR3 sequence reads: CASSLDSKSTRELFF. For the CDR3, the DNA is TGCGCCAGCAGCCTTGACTCCAAATCCACCAGGGAGCTGTTTTTT.

The J gene is TRBJ2-2, the V gene TRBV2, with 11 positions matching TRBD1. CDR1 is SNHLY and CDR2 is FYNNEI in the germline V gene. V gave up 5 bases and J gave up 6 bases; unmatched junction bases: 5. The CDR3 length is 15 residues. CDR3 nucleotides: TGTGCCAGCAGTTATCTGGACAGGGGGCCCGGGGAGCTGTTTTTT. Its protein product is CASSYLDRGPGELFF.

This clonotype was observed at least ten times. The chain has TRBV12-3 or TRBV12-4 and TRBJ2-5; 13 nucleotides agree with TRBD2. This CDR3 is 14 amino acids long. V shed 7 bases, J shed 5 bases, and the junction held 4 bases outside the gene matches. This chain's CDR3 is CASTGLAGAETQYF. The CDR3 DNA is TGTGCCAGCACCGGACTAGCGGGAGCCGAGACCCAGTACTTC.

In its sample, this clonotype was seen many times. V is TRBV29-1 and J is TRBJ2-2; TRBD2 matches at 13 bases. With 4 bases clipped from V and 2 bases from J, the junction kept 4 bases outside the gene matches. CDR3 length equals 16 residues. Germline V gives CDR1 SQVTM, CDR2 ANQGSEA. The CDR3 DNA reads TGCAGCGTTGGGGGACTAGCGGGATTTAACACCGGGGAGCTGTTTTTT. Protein product: CSVGGLAGFNTGELFF.

The rearrangement joins TRBV24-1 to TRBJ1-2; possibly TRBD1 for D (6 bases). Germline V gene lookup returns CDR1 KGHDR and CDR2 SFDVKD. The length of the CDR3 is 12 residues. Trimming removed 7 bases at V and 6 bases at J, with 11 bases between. CDR3 DNA: TGTGCCACCAGAGACAGGACCAATGGCTACACCTTC. Protein sequence: CATRDRTNGYTF.

This clonotype was counted a few times. CDR3 sequence: CASSLASVSGSYEQYF. Written as DNA, the CDR3 is TGTGCCAGCAGCTTAGCATCCGTTAGCGGGAGCTACGAGCAGTACTTC. This sequence joins TRBV7-9 and TRBJ2-7; 9 nucleotides agree with TRBD2. CDR1 is SEHNR and CDR2 is FQNEAQ in the germline V gene (reference sequence). V lost 0 bases and J lost 3; bases outside the gene matches: 6. The CDR3 covers 16 residues. The full variable domain, with the rest looked up from reference TRBV7-9 and TRBJ2-7, is DTGVSQNPRHKITKRGQNVTFRCDPISEHNRLYWYRQTLGQGPEFLTYFQNEAQLEKSRLLSDRFSAERPKGSFSTLEIQRTEQGDSAMYLCASSLASVSGSYEQYFGPGTRLTVT.

This clonotype was seen a handful of times. V usage is TRBV12-3 or TRBV12-4 and J usage is TRBJ2-1; 10 bases align to TRBD2. The V segment lost 4 bases and the J segment 7 bases; nucleotides outside the gene matches: 10. The CDR3 has 16 residues. The CDR3 protein is CASSSGLADGRNEQFF. CDR3 nucleotides: TGTGCCAGCAGTTCCGGACTAGCGGACGGGAGGAATGAGCAGTTCTTC.

V gene TRBV20-1 combines with J gene TRBJ2-7; no clear D. With 3 bases removed from V and 4 bases from J, the gap between germline ends came to 10 bases. Germline V lookup: CDR1 DFQATT, CDR2 SNEGSKA (reference sequence). This CDR3 comprises 12 residues. CDR3: CSASMMRYEQYF. The CDR3 DNA sequence: TGCAGTGCTAGCATGATGAGATACGAGCAGTACTTC.

This clonotype showed up just a few times. The chain joins TRBV24-1 to TRBJ2-5; 8 positions agree with TRBD1. The V gene end was trimmed by 2 bases and the J gene end by 0 bases; junction bases not matched to a gene: 4. The germline V gene has CDR1 KGHDR and CDR2 SFDVKD. This CDR3 comprises 16 residues. In DNA, the CDR3 is TGTGCCACCAGTGATTCCGGGACAGGCTACCAAGAGACCCAGTACTTC. Encoded protein: CATSDSGTGYQETQYF.